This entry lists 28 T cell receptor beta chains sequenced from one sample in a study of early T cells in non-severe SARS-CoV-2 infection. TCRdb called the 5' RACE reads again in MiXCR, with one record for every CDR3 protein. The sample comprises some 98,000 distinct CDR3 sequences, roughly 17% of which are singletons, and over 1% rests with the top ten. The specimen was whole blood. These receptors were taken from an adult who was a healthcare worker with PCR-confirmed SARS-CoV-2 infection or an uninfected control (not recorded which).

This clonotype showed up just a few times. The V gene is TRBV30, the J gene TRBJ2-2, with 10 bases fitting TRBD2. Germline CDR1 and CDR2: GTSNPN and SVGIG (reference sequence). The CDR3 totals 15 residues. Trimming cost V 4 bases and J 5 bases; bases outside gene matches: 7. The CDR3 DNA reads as TGTGCCTGGAAACCTAGCGGGAGCGGAACCGGGGAGCTGTTTTTT. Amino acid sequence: CAWKPSGSGTGELFF.

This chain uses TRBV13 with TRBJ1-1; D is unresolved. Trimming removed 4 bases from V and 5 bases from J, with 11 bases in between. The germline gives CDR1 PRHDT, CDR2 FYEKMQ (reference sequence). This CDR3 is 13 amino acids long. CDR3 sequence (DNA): TGTGCCAGCAGCTGGCGACGGAAGACTGAAGCTTTCTTT. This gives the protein CASSWRRKTEAFF.

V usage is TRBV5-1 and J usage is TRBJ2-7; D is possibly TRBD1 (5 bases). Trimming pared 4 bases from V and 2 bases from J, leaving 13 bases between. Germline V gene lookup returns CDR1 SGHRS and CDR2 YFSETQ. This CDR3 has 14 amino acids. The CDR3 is CASSQGDRTYEQYF. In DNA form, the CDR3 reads TGCGCCAGCAGCCAGGGCGACAGAACCTACGAGCAGTACTTC.

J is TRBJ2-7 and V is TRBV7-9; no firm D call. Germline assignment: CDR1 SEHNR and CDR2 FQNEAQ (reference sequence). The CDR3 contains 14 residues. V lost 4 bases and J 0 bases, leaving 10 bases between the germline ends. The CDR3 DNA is TGTGCCAGCAGCTCTACGTCATCCTCCTACGAGCAGTACTTC. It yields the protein CASSSTSSSYEQYF.

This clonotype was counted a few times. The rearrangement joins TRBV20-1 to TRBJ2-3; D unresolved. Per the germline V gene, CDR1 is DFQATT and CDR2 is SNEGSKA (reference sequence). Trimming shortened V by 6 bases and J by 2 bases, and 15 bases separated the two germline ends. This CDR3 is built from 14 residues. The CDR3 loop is CSAVRPSPTDTQYF. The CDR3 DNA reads TGCAGTGCCGTCCGTCCTTCTCCCACAGATACGCAGTATTTT.

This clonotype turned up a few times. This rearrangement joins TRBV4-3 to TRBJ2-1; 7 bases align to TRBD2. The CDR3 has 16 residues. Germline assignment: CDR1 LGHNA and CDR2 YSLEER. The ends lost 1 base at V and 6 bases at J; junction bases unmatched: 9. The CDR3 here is CASSQVKTSSGNEQFF. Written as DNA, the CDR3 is TGCGCCAGCAGCCAAGTAAAGACTAGCTCTGGCAATGAGCAGTTCTTC.

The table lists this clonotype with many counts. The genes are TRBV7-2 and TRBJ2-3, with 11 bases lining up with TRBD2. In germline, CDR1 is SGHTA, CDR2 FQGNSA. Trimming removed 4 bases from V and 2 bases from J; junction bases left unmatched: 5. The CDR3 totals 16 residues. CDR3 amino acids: CASSSRLAGSTDTQYF. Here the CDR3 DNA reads TGTGCCAGCAGCTCCAGACTAGCGGGGTCCACAGATACGCAGTATTTT. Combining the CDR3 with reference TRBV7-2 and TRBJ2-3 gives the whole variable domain GAGVSQSPSNKVTEKGKDVELRCDPISGHTALYWYRQSLGQGLEFLIYFQGNSAPDKSGLPSDRFSAERTGGSVSTLTIQRTQQEDSAVYLCASSSRLAGSTDTQYFGPGTRLTVL.

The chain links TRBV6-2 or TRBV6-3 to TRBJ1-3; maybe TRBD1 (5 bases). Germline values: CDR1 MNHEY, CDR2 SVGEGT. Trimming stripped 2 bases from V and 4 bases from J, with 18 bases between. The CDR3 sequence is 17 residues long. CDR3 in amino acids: CASSYPSEGLRGNTIYF. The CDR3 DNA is TGTGCCAGCAGTTACCCATCTGAGGGGCTACGAGGAAACACCATATATTTT.

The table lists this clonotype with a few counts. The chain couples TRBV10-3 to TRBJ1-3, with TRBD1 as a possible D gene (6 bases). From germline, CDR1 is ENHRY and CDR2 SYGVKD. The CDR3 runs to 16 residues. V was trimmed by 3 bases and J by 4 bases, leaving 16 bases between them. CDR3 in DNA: TGTGCCATCAGTGACCGGGACAAGGAGGCAGGAAACACCATATATTTT. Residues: CAISDRDKEAGNTIYF.

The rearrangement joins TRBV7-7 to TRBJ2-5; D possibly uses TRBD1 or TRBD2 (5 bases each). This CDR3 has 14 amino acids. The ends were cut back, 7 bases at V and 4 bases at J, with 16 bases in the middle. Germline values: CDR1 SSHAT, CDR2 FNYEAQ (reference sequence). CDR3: CASTRVGPGETQYF. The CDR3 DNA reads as TGTGCCAGCACCAGGGTGGGACCAGGAGAGACCCAGTACTTC. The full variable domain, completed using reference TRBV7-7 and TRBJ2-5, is GAGVSQSPRYKVTKRGQDVTLRCDPISSHATLYWYQQALGQGPEFLTYFNYEAQPDKSGLPSDRFSAERPEGSISTLTIQRTEQRDSAMYRCASTRVGPGETQYFGPGTRLLVL.

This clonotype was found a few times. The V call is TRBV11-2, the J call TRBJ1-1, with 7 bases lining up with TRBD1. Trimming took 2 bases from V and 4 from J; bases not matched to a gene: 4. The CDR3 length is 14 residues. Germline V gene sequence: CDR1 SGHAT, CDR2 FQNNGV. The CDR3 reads CASSLSPGGTEAFF. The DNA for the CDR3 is TGTGCCAGCAGCTTATCTCCAGGGGGCACTGAAGCTTTCTTT. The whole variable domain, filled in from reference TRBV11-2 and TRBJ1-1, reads EAGVAQSPRYKIIEKRQSVAFWCNPISGHATLYWYQQILGQGPKLLIQFQNNGVVDDSQLPKDRFSAERLKGVDSTLKIQPAKLEDSAVYLCASSLSPGGTEAFFGQGTRLTVV.

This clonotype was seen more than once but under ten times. The CDR3 here is CASSEMGNQPQHF. The CDR3 DNA reads TGTGCCAGCAGCGAGATGGGGAATCAGCCCCAGCATTTT. The rearrangement uses TRBV3-1 and TRBJ1-5, with D uncertain. Trimming took 5 bases from V and 4 from J, leaving 9 bases between them. CDR1 LGHDT and CDR2 YNNKEL come from the germline V gene (reference sequence). The CDR3 has 13 residues.

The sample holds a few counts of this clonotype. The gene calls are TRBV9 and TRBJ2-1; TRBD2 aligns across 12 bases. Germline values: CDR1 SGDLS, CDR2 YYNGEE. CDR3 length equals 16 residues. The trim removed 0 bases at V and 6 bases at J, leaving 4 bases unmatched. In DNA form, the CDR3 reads TGTGCCAGCAGCGTAGTGGCTAGCGGGAGGGTCAATGAGCAGTTCTTC. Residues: CASSVVASGRVNEQFF.

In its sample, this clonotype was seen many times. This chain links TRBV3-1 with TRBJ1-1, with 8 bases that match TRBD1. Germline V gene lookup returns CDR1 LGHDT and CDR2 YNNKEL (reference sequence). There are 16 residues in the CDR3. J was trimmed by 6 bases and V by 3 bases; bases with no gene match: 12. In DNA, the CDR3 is TGTGCCAGCAGCCACACCGGGACAGGCCCGAAGGCTGAAGCTTTCTTT. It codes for CASSHTGTGPKAEAFF.

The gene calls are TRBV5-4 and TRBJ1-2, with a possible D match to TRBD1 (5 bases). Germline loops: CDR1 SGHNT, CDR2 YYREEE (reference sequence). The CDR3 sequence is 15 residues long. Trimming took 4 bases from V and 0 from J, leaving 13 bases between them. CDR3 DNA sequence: TGTGCCAGCAGCCCGCCCGGGGCGTCTAACTATGGCTACACCTTC. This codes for CASSPPGASNYGYTF.

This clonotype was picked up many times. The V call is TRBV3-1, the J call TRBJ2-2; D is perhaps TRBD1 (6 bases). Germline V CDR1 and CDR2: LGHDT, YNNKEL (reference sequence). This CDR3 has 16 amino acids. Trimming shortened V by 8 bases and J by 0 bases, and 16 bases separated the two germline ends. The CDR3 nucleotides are TGTGCCAGCTTGTCTAAAGGGGGACCGAACACCGGGGAGCTGTTTTTT. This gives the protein CASLSKGGPNTGELFF.

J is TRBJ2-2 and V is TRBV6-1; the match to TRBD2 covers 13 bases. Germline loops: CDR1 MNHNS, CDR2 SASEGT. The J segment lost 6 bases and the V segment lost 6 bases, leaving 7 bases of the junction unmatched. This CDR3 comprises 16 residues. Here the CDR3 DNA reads TGTGCCAGCAGAGTTACTAGCGGGGGGGCCGCCGGGGAGCTGTTTTTT. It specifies CASRVTSGGAAGELFF.

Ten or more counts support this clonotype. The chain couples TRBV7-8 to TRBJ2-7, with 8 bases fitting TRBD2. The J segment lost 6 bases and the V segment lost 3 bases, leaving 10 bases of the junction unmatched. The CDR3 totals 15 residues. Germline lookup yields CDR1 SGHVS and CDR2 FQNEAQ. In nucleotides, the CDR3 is TGTGCCAGCAGCTTCTCCGGGACTAGGGACGTCGAGCAGTACTTC. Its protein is CASSFSGTRDVEQYF.

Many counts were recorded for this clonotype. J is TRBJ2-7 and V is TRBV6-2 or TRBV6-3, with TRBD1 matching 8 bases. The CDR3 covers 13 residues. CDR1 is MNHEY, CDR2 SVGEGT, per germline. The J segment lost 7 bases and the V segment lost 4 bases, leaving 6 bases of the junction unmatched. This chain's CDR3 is CASSSDRDVEQYF. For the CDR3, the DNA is TGTGCCAGCAGTTCGGACAGGGATGTGGAGCAGTACTTC.

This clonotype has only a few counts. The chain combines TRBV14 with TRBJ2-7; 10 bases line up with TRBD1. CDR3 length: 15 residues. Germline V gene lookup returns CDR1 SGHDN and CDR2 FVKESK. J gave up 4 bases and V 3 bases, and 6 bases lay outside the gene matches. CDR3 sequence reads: CASSQAGTGDYEQYF. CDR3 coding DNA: TGTGCCAGCAGCCAGGCCGGGACAGGGGATTACGAGCAGTACTTC.

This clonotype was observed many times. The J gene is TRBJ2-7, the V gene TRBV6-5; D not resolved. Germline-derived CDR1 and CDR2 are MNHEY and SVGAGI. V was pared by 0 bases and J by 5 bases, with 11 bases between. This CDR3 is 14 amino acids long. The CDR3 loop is CASSYSSARNEQYF. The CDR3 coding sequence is TGTGCCAGCAGTTACTCTTCCGCAAGGAACGAGCAGTACTTC.

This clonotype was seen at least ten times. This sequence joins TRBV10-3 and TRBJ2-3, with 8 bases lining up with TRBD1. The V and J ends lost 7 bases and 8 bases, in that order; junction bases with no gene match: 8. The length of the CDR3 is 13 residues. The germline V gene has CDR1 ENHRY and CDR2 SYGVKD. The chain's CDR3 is CAITGQGGGTQYF. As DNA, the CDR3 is TGTGCCATCACCGGACAGGGCGGCGGTACGCAGTATTTT.

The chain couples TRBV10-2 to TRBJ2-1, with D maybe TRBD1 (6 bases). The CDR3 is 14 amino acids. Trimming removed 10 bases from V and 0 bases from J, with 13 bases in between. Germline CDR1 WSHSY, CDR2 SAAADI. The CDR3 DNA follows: TGCGCCACCAATATGGGGGCCTCCTACAATGAGCAGTTCTTC. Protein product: CATNMGASYNEQFF.

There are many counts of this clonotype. The CDR3 sequence is CASSVGGLAGNNEQFF. The CDR3 DNA is TGTGCCAGCAGCGTAGGGGGACTAGCGGGGAACAATGAGCAGTTCTTC. The chain joins TRBV9 to TRBJ2-1, with 13 bases lining up with TRBD2. Trimming at V came to 0 bases and at J to 5 bases, leaving 2 bases not matched to a gene. CDR1 is SGDLS and CDR2 is YYNGEE in the germline V gene. This CDR3 is 16 amino acids long.

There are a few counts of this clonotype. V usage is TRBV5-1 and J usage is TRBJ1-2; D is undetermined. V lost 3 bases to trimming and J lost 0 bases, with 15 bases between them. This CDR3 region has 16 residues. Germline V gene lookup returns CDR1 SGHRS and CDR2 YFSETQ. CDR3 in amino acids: CASSSRIGRPNYGYTF. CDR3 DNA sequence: TGCGCCAGCAGCTCCCGCATAGGGCGCCCTAACTATGGCTACACCTTC. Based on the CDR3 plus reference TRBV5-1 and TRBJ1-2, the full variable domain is KAGVTQTPRYLIKTRGQQVTLSCSPISGHRSVSWYQQTPGQGLQFLFEYFSETQRNKGNFPGRFSGRQFSNSRSEMNVSTLELGDSALYLCASSSRIGRPNYGYTFGSGTRLTVV.

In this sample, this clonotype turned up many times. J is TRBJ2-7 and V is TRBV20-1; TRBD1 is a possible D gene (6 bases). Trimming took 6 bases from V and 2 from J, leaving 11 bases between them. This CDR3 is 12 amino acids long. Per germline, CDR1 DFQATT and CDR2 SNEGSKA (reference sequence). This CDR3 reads CSARTVAYEQYF. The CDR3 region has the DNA TGCAGTGCCAGGACAGTGGCCTACGAGCAGTACTTC.

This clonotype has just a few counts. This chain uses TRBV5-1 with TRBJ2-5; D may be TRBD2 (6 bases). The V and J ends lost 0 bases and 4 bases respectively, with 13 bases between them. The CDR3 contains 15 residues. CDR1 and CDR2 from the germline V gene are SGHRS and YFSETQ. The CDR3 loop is CASSLVAGIGETQYF. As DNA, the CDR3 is TGCGCCAGCAGCTTGGTTGCGGGGATCGGAGAGACCCAGTACTTC.

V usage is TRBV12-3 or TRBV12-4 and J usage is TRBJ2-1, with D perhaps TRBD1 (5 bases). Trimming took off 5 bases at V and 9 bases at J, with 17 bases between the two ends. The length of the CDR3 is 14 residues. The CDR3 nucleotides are TGTGCCAGCAGTGCCCTAGGGGTTACGATTGAGCAGTTCTTC. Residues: CASSALGVTIEQFF.